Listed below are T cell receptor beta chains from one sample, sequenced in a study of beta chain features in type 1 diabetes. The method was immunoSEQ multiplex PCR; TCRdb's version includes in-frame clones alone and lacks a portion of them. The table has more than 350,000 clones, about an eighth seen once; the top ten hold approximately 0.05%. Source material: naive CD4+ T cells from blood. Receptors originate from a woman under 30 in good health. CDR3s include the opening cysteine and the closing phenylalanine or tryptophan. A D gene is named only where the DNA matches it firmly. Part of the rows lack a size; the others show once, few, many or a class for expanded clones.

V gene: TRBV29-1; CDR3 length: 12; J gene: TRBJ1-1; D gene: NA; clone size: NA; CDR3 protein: CSVLGAGTEAFF; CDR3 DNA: TGCAGCGTTCTCGGGGCCGGGACTGAAGCTTTCTTT
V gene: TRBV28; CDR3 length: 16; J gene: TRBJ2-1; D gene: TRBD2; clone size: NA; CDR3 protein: CASSLRRAGLAGGKFF; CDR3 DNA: TGTGCCAGCAGTTTAAGACGAGCGGGACTAGCGGGAGGGAAGTTCTTC
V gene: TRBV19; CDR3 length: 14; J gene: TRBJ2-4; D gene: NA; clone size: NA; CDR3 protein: CASSTGPGANIQYF; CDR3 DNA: TGTGCCAGTAGTACAGGCCCAGGGGCAAACATTCAGTACTTC
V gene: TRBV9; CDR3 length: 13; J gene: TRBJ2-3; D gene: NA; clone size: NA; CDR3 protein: CASSGGGRDTQYF; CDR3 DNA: TGTGCCAGCAGCGGCGGGGGCAGAGATACGCAGTATTTT
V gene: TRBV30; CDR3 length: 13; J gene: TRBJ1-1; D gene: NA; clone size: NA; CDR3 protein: CAWSVRRNTEAFF; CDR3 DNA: TGTGCCTGGAGTGTTCGGCGGAACACTGAAGCTTTCTTT
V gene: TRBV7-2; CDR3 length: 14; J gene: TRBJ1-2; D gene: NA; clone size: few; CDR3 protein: CASSADGVYYGYTF; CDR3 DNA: TGTGCCAGCAGCGCCGACGGGGTTTACTATGGCTACACCTTC
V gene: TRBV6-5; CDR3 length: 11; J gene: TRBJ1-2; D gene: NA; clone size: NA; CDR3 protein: CASKTGSGYTF; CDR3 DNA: TGTGCCAGCAAGACAGGTTCTGGCTACACCTTC
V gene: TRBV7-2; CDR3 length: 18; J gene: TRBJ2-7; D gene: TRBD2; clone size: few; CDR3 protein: CASSLGSRTSGKHYEQYF; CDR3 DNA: TGTGCCAGCAGCTTAGGATCCAGGACTAGCGGGAAGCACTACGAGCAGTACTTC
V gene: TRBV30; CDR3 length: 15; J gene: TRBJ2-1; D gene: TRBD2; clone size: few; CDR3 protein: CAWSGGLAGYNEQFF; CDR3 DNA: TGTGCCTGGAGTGGGGGACTAGCGGGATACAATGAGCAGTTCTTC
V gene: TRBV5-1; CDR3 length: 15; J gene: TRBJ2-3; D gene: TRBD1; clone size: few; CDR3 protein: CASSLAGGGTDTQYF; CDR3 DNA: TGCGCCAGCAGCTTGGCAGGGGGTGGCACAGATACGCAGTATTTT
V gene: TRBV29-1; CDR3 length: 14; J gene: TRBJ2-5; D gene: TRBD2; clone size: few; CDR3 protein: CSVLVLAGQETQYF; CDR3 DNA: TGCAGCGTTCTTGTGTTAGCGGGTCAAGAGACCCAGTACTTC
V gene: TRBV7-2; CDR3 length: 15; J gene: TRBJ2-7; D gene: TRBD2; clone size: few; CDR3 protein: CASSPPGLLSSEQYF; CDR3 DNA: TGTGCCAGCAGCCCCCCGGGACTACTCTCTAGCGAGCAGTACTTC
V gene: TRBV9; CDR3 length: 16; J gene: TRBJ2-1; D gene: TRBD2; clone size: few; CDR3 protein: CASSPQSGISYNEQFF; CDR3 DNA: TGTGCCAGCAGCCCTCAAAGCGGGATATCCTACAATGAGCAGTTCTTC
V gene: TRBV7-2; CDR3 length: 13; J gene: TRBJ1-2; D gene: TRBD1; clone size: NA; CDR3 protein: CASSGTGEYGYTF; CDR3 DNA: TGTGCCAGCAGCGGGACAGGGGAATATGGCTACACCTTC
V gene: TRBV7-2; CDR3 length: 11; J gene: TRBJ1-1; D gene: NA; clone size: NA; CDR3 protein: CASSLSIEAFF; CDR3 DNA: TGTGCCAGCAGCTTATCGATTGAAGCTTTCTTT
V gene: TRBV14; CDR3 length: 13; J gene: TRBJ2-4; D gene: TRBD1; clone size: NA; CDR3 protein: CASSQDRGRLQYF; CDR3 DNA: TGTGCCAGCAGCCAAGACAGGGGGCGGTTACAGTACTTC
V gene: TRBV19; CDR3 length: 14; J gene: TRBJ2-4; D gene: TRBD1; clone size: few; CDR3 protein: CASKGTGEGDIQYF; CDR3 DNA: TGTGCCAGTAAAGGGACAGGCGAGGGGGACATTCAGTACTTC
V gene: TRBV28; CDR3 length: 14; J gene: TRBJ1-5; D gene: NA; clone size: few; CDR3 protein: CASSTSGLHQPQHF; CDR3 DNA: TGTGCCAGCAGCACCTCCGGATTGCATCAGCCCCAGCATTTT
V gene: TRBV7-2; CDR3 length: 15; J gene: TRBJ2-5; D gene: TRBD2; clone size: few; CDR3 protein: CASSPQERGGRTQYF; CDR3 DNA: TGTGCCAGCAGCCCCCAGGAGCGGGGGGGCCGGACCCAGTACTTC
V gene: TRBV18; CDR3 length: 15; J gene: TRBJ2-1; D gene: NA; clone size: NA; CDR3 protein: CASCSGIESYNEQFF; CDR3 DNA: TGTGCCAGCTGCTCAGGGATCGAATCCTACAATGAGCAGTTCTTC
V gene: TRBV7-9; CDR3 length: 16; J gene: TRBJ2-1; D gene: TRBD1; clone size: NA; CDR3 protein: CASSYPRGQGYNEQFF; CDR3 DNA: TGTGCCAGCAGCTATCCCCGCGGACAGGGGTACAATGAGCAGTTCTTC
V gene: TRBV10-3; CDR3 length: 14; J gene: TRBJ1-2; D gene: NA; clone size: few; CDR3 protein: CAISESIGDYGYTF; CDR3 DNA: TGTGCCATCAGTGAGTCGATAGGAGACTATGGCTACACCTTC
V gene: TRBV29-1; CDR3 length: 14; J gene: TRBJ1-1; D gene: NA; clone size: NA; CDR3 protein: CSVERVRGNTEAFF; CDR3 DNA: TGCAGCGTTGAAAGGGTCAGGGGGAACACTGAAGCTTTCTTT
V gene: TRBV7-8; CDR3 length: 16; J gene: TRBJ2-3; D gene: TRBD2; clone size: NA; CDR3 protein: CASTTQLAGGLDTQYF; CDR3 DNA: TGTGCCAGCACAACCCAACTAGCGGGAGGTTTAGATACGCAGTATTTT